Detailed here is one TCR beta chain. Germline CDR1 is SGHRS and CDR2 is YFSETQ. Trimming removed 2 bases from V and 5 bases from J, with 11 bases in between. There are 14 residues in the CDR3. The sample belongs to a study of T-cell reconstitution after alpha-beta-depleted transplantation in children. Unique molecular identifiers featured in how the TCRbeta library was prepared. TCRdb fed the PCR reads into MiXCR, producing one record per CDR3 protein. This table holds around 200,000 distinct CDR3 sequences, roughly 8.1% found once. This sequence joins TRBV5-1 and TRBJ2-1; TRBD1 is a possible D gene (8 bases). The source was PBMCs, mostly from graft donor cells, collected 360 days after TCRalphabeta/CD19-depleted stem cell transplant. This TCR derives from a male patient aged 2 to 9 who had a stem cell transplant for acute myeloid leukemia, so the T cells may come from the graft donor. The CDR3 sequence: CASSLTGGDNEQFF. CDR3 coding DNA: TGCGCCAGCAGCTTAACAGGGGGGGACAATGAGCAGTTCTTC.